This paragraph covers one T cell receptor beta chain sequence. The V gene's germline CDR1 is LNHDA and CDR2 SQIVND (reference sequence). The germline V and J ends were trimmed by 4 bases and 0 bases, with 9 bases remaining between them. This CDR3 comprises 14 residues. The data were obtained in a study of blood T cell repertoires in COVID-19. Libraries were prepared by immunoSEQ multiplex PCR; TCRdb keeps only in-frame clonotypes and omits some of them. The sample lists about 180,000 clones, roughly 85% occurring once. This clonotype originated in a man aged 50-59 years with active or convalescent COVID-19. V usage is TRBV19 and J usage is TRBJ1-1; no clear D. Sequencing was carried out using peripheral blood. The chain's CDR3 is CASSKETVNTEAFF. The CDR3 nucleotides are TGTGCCAGTAGTAAGGAGACGGTGAACACTGAAGCTTTCTTT.